A selection of T cell receptor beta chains follows, all from one sample in a study of blood T cell repertoires in COVID-19. Produced via immunoSEQ multiplex PCR; TCRdb's table is partial and in-frame only. The profile shows roughly 180,000 clones, roughly 85% of them singletons. The sample was PBMCs or T cells enriched from blood (not recorded which). All receptors come from a man between 60 and 75 years old who had recovered from COVID-19. The conserved cysteine and the conserved F or W are not part of the CDR3 here. Part of the rows lack a size; the others show once, few, many or a class for expanded clones.

size,V,CDR3
-,TRBV5-1,ASSSGLVPLREQY
-,TRBV5-1,ASSLGRQGGTEAF
-,TRBV30,AWSRGTGYSEQY
-,TRBV15,ATSRDGQGNQPQH
once,TRBV10-3,AIGRGSEKLF
-,TRBV5-8,ASSLASGTDTQY
-,TRBV19,ASTPGPPGTGELF
-,TRBV7-3,ASTSEGEALRGEQF
-,TRBV5-1,ASSLVSRAEQY
-,TRBV4-2,ASSQVAGSTDTQY
-,TRBV2,ASNPRTGGYGYT
-,TRBV30,ASAGGSASPLH
-,TRBV5-1,ASTLGAGDEQF
-,TRBV15,ATSPNAGTANEKLF
few,TRBV28,ASSLDWYQPQH
-,TRBV7-2,ASSLVGGGGPYEQY
-,TRBV28,ASISDRGHNEQY
once,TRBV5-5,ASSSTGISLFNSPLH
few,TRBV5-8,ASSLVQGSYEQF
-,TRBV27,ASSDRGGPGDTQY
few,TRBV6-5,ASSQTSTGTDTQY
-,TRBV5-1,ASSANPGQGARGSEQF
-,TRBV2,ASSSTGTLIYEQY
-,TRBV9,ASSPGGTGGPGGYT
-,TRBV6-5,ASSSTGNQETQY
-,TRBV7-9,ASRRDSSDTQY